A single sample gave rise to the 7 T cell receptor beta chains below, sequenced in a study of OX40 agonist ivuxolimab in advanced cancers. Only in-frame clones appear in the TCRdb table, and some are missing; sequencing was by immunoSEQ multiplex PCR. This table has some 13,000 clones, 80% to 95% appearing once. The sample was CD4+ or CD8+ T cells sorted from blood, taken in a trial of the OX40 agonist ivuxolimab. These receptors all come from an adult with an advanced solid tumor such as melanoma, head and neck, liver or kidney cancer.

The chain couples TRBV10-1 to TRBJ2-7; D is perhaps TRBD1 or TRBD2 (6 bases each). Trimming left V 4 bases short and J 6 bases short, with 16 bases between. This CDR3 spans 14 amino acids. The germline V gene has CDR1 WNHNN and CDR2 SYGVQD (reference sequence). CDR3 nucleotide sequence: TGCGCCAGCAGTGTCGGGGGCGAATATACCGAGCAGTACTTC. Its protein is CASSVGGEYTEQYF.

Written as DNA, the CDR3 is TGTGCCAGTAGTTCGGGGGTTGGCAATCAGCCCCAGCATTTT. Its protein is CASSSGVGNQPQHF. The V call is TRBV19, the J call TRBJ1-5; possibly TRBD1 for D (5 bases). Germline V gene lookup returns CDR1 LNHDA and CDR2 SQIVND (reference sequence). Trimming stripped 5 bases from V and 2 bases from J, with 10 bases between. The CDR3 sequence is 14 residues long.

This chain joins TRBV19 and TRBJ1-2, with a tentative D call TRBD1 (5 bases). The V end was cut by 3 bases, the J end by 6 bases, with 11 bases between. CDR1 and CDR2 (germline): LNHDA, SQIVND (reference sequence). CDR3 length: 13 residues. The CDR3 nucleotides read TGTGCCAGTAGTATTGGCAGGGTGGATGGCTACACCTTC. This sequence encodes CASSIGRVDGYTF. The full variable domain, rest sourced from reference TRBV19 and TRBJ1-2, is DGGITQSPKYLFRKEGQNVTLSCEQNLNHDAMYWYRQDPGQGLRLIYYSQIVNDFQKGDIAEGYSVSREKKESFPLTVTSAQKNPTAFYLCASSIGRVDGYTFGSGTRLTVV.

The chain's CDR3 is CASSPSGSSGNTIYF. The CDR3 bases are TGTGCCAGCAGCCCCTCGGGGAGCTCTGGAAACACCATATATTTT. This chain joins TRBV7-9 and TRBJ1-3, with D uncertain. The CDR3 is 15 amino acids. Trimming took 5 bases from V and 0 from J, leaving 11 bases between them. The germline V gene has CDR1 SEHNR and CDR2 FQNEAQ (reference sequence).

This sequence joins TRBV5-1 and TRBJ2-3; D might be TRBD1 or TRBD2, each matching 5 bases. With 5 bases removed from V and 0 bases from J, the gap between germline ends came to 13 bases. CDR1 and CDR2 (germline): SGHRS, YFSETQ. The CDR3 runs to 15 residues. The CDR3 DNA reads TGCGCCAGCAGGGGTCGAGGGGCTAGCACAGATACGCAGTATTTT. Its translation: CASRGRGASTDTQYF.

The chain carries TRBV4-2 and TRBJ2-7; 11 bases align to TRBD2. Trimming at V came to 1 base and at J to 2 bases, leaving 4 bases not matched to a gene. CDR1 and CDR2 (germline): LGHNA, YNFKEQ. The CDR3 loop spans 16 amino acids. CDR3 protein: CASSQATLAGAYEQYF. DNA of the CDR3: TGTGCCAGCAGCCAAGCGACACTAGCGGGGGCCTACGAGCAGTACTTC.

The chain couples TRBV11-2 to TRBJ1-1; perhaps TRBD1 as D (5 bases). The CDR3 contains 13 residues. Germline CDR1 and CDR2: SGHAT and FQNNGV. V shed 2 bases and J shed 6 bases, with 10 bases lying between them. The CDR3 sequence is CASSLWDPPEAFF. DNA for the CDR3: TGTGCCAGCAGCTTATGGGACCCCCCTGAAGCTTTCTTT. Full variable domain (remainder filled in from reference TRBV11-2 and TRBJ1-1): EAGVAQSPRYKIIEKRQSVAFWCNPISGHATLYWYQQILGQGPKLLIQFQNNGVVDDSQLPKDRFSAERLKGVDSTLKIQPAKLEDSAVYLCASSLWDPPEAFFGQGTRLTVV.